A single sample gave rise to the 9 T cell receptor beta chains below, sequenced in a study of post-analysis software for immune sequencing data. Unique molecular identifiers were carried by the TCR beta cDNA libraries. MiXCR, applied by TCRdb to the PCR reads, yields one record per CDR3 protein. The table records around 400,000 distinct CDR3 sequences, 30% to 45% of them present only once. Their antigens remain unidentified. Notes on the study in general: Patients carried a few TRBV segments more frequently than controls did, and TRBV5-6, TRBV5-1 and TRBV20-1 were among them.

The source material was blood. These receptor sequences come from a girl aged 10-17 years with multiple sclerosis.

The chain carries TRBV12-3 or TRBV12-4 and TRBJ1-1, with D uncertain. The CDR3 covers 14 residues. V lost 4 bases and J 1 base, leaving 10 bases between the germline ends. The CDR3 spells CASSSNIWNTEAFF. The CDR3 DNA is TGTGCCAGCAGTTCCAACATATGGAACACTGAAGCTTTCTTT.

There are a few counts of this clonotype. The V call is TRBV7-9, the J call TRBJ2-3, with D uncertain. V lost 1 base and J lost 2, with 7 bases in between. Germline V gene data show CDR1 as SEHNR and CDR2 as FQNEAQ (reference sequence). CDR3 length: 14 residues. CDR3 nucleotide sequence: TGTGCCAGCAGCTTAGAAGAATACACAGATACGCAGTATTTT. Translating gives CASSLEEYTDTQYF.

The rearrangement links TRBV10-3 to TRBJ1-2, with D perhaps TRBD1 (6 bases). Trimming removed 2 bases at V and 3 bases at J, with 10 bases between. Germline-derived CDR1 and CDR2 are ENHRY and SYGVKD. The CDR3 sequence is 14 residues long. This chain's CDR3 is CAISEAQGDYGYTF. The CDR3 DNA reads as TGTGCCATCAGTGAGGCACAGGGTGACTATGGCTACACCTTC.

There are a few counts of this clonotype. The gene calls are TRBV15 and TRBJ2-7; weak D call: TRBD1 (5 bases). V was pared by 3 bases and J by 5 bases, with 20 bases between. The germline V gene encodes CDR1 LNHNV and CDR2 YYDKDF (reference sequence). The CDR3 consists of 16 residues. The CDR3 coding sequence is TGTGCCACCAGCAGCCAGTTAAGGGGAAAAGGTCACGAGCAGTACTTC. Amino acids: CATSSQLRGKGHEQYF.

V usage is TRBV7-6 and J usage is TRBJ2-7, with 8 bases identical to TRBD1. This CDR3 comprises 13 residues. Per germline, CDR1 SGHVS and CDR2 FNYEAQ. V lost 3 bases to trimming and J lost 5 bases; unmatched junction nucleotides: 3. For the CDR3, the DNA is TGTGCCAGCAGCTTGGACAGGGACGACGAGCAGTACTTC. This gives the protein CASSLDRDDEQYF.

This clonotype was found a few times. The chain combines TRBV28 with TRBJ2-7; perhaps TRBD2 as D (5 bases). In germline, CDR1 is MDHEN, CDR2 SYDVKM. There are 14 residues in the CDR3. V was trimmed by 4 bases and J by 3 bases, leaving 13 bases between them. CDR3 in amino acids: CASSSRLSFYEQYF. For the CDR3, the DNA is TGTGCCAGCAGTTCGCGACTATCTTTCTACGAGCAGTACTTC. Variable domain in full (rest from reference TRBV28 and TRBJ2-7): DVKVTQSSRYLVKRTGEKVFLECVQDMDHENMFWYRQDPGLGLRLIYFSYDVKMKEKGDIPEGYSVSREKKERFSLILESASTNQTSMYLCASSSRLSFYEQYFGPGTRLTVT.

The chain links TRBV18 to TRBJ1-5; 7 bases map to TRBD1. This CDR3 is built from 14 residues. Germline V gene sequence: CDR1 KGHSH, CDR2 LQKENI. With V trimmed by 5 bases and J by 4 bases, 5 bases remained unmatched. The CDR3 DNA follows: TGTGCCAGCTCAAAAGAACAGGGGAATCAGCCCCAGCATTTT. This encodes CASSKEQGNQPQHF.

This clonotype was observed a handful of times. V usage is TRBV24-1 and J usage is TRBJ2-1; D not certain. The CDR3 covers 13 residues. V was pared by 0 bases and J by 3 bases, with 2 bases between. Germline values: CDR1 KGHDR, CDR2 SFDVKD. The CDR3 DNA reads TGTGCCACCAGTGATTTGGACTACAATGAGCAGTTCTTC. Protein sequence: CATSDLDYNEQFF.

This chain uses TRBV6-5 with TRBJ2-1, with 12 positions matching TRBD2. CDR3 size: 14 residues. Losses at the gene ends were 6 bases for V and 6 bases for J; bases not matched to a gene: 3. In germline, CDR1 is MNHEY, CDR2 SVGAGI. CDR3 DNA: TGTGCCAGCAGGCCTAGCGGGGGGGCCAATGAGCAGTTCTTC. It translates to CASRPSGGANEQFF.